The 18 T cell receptor beta chains presented below share a single source sample, sequenced in a study of cytomegalovirus exposure and HLA in healthy donors. PCR was performed using 60 Vbeta and 13 Jbeta primers. Only in-frame clones appear in the TCRdb table, and some are missing; sequencing was by immunoSEQ multiplex PCR. Here the sample table reports around 200,000 clones. Sequencing was done on a sample of PBMCs. These receptors were obtained from a woman aged 30 to 39 in good health and CMV-seropositive.

This chain links TRBV5-3 with TRBJ2-4, with 7 bases matching TRBD1. TRBV5-3 is given ORF status, its function remaining uncertain. V gave up 3 bases and J gave up 0 bases; unmatched junction bases: 9. The CDR3 length is 17 residues. In DNA, the CDR3 is TGTGCCAGAAGCTGTCTGCTCGGGACAGTAGCCAAAAACATTCAGTACTTC. As protein: CARSCLLGTVAKNIQYF.

The CDR3 sequence: CASSVRRGRQETQYF. CDR3 bases: TGTGCCAGCAGCGTTCGGAGGGGGCGGCAGGAGACCCAGTACTTC. This chain joins TRBV11-2 and TRBJ2-5; D perhaps matches TRBD1 (7 bases). The CDR3 totals 15 residues. V was cut by 5 bases and J by 5 bases, with 18 bases left in between. CDR1 is SGHAT, CDR2 FQNNGV, per germline. The whole variable domain, remainder taken from reference TRBV11-2 and TRBJ2-5, is EAGVAQSPRYKIIEKRQSVAFWCNPISGHATLYWYQQILGQGPKLLIQFQNNGVVDDSQLPKDRFSAERLKGVDSTLKIQPAKLEDSAVYLCASSVRRGRQETQYFGPGTRLLVL.

This chain joins TRBV13 and TRBJ2-1; TRBD2 agrees at 7 bases. Germline CDR1 PRHDT, CDR2 FYEKMQ (reference sequence). Germline trimming cut 0 bases from V and 4 bases from J; bases unmatched to any gene: 9. The CDR3 is 17 residues long. The CDR3 region is CASSLGPASGTYNEQFF. The DNA for the CDR3 is TGTGCCAGCAGCTTAGGCCCGGCTAGCGGAACTTACAATGAGCAGTTCTTC.

The chain has TRBV6-5 and TRBJ2-3, with D possibly TRBD1 on 6 matching bases. The CDR3 length is 13 residues. Germline V gene data show CDR1 as MNHEY and CDR2 as SVGAGI. Trimming stripped 6 bases from V and 7 bases from J, with 14 bases between. This chain's CDR3 is CASRNREGNTQYF. The DNA for the CDR3 is TGTGCCAGCAGGAACAGGGAAGGAAATACGCAGTATTTT.

The chain joins TRBV11-2 to TRBJ1-3; D gene uncertain. Trimming pared 5 bases from V and 0 bases from J, leaving 8 bases between. Germline loops: CDR1 SGHAT, CDR2 FQNNGV. The CDR3 length is 14 residues. This CDR3 reads CASSHHSSGNTIYF. For the CDR3, the DNA is TGTGCCAGCAGCCACCATAGCTCTGGAAACACCATATATTTT.

The chain has TRBV7-6 and TRBJ2-3; the match to TRBD2 covers 8 bases. This CDR3 has 15 amino acids. J was trimmed by 0 bases and V by 11 bases; bases with no gene match: 10. Germline assignment: CDR1 SGHVS and CDR2 FNYEAQ. The CDR3 loop reads CACISGEGSTDTQYF. The CDR3 DNA reads TGTGCCTGTATTAGCGGGGAGGGCAGCACAGATACGCAGTATTTT.

This chain uses TRBV12-2 with TRBJ2-1; whether TRBD2, the table's D call, matches the DNA was not checked. TRBV12-2 is noted as a pseudogene. The CDR3 length is 19 residues. Written as DNA, the CDR3 is TGTGCAAGTCGCTTAGACGCCTTGGGGGTTGCGGGGAACTACAATGAGCAGTTCTTC. This sequence encodes CASRLDALGVAGNYNEQFF.

For the CDR3, the DNA is TGTGCCAGCAGGGAGAGGGGGGGACAAGAGACCCAGTACTTC. This gives the protein CASRERGGQETQYF. The genes are TRBV2 and TRBJ2-5, with TRBD2 as a possible D gene (7 bases). The CDR3 totals 14 residues. The germline CDR1 and CDR2 sequences are SNHLY and FYNNEI. V was shortened by 6 bases and J by 2 bases, with 13 bases between the two germline ends.

V is TRBV5-4 and J is TRBJ1-1, with D perhaps TRBD1 (5 bases). V was clipped by 3 bases and J by 5 bases, with 14 bases between them. CDR1 is SGHNT, CDR2 YYREEE, per germline (reference sequence). The CDR3 runs 14 residues. DNA of the CDR3: TGTGCCAGCAGCTCTGGGGGGGGGTCTACTGAAGCTTTCTTT. This gives the protein CASSSGGGSTEAFF.

This rearrangement joins TRBV5-1 to TRBJ1-2; 8 bases line up with TRBD1. Germline V gene data show CDR1 as SGHRS and CDR2 as YFSETQ. After removal of 2 bases from V and 4 bases from J, the junction contained 4 bases not matched to a gene. The CDR3 runs to 14 residues. CDR3 DNA: TGCGCCAGCAGCTTTGGACAGGGAGCCTATGGCTACACCTTC. Translating gives CASSFGQGAYGYTF.

The rearrangement uses TRBV6-1 and TRBJ1-5, with D perhaps matching TRBD1 (5 bases). Germline V CDR1 and CDR2: MNHNS, SASEGT. This CDR3 comprises 15 residues. The V and J ends lost 0 bases and 6 bases respectively, with 12 bases between them. CDR3 nucleotides: TGTGCCAGCAGTGAAGCGGGGGGGTACGGTCAGCCCCAGCATTTT. Translating it yields CASSEAGGYGQPQHF.

The chain links TRBV11-1 to TRBJ1-4, with 7 bases aligning to TRBD1. Trimming took 3 bases from V and 2 from J; bases not matched to a gene: 3. The CDR3 extends over 15 amino acids. The V gene's germline CDR1 is SGHAT and CDR2 FQDESV (reference sequence). The CDR3 sequence: CASSFTTGTNEKLFF. CDR3 DNA sequence: TGTGCCAGCAGCTTCACGACAGGGACTAATGAAAAACTGTTTTTT.

This sequence joins TRBV9 and TRBJ2-6, with D possibly being TRBD1 (6 bases). The CDR3 runs to 22 residues. V was shortened by 6 bases and J by 1 base, with 32 bases between the two germline ends. Germline V gene data show CDR1 as SGDLS and CDR2 as YYNGEE. The CDR3 region is CASTPSMDSSHRLPSGANVLTF. The CDR3 DNA follows: TGTGCCAGCACCCCCAGCATGGACAGCTCTCACAGATTACCATCTGGGGCCAACGTCCTGACTTTC.

CDR3 residues: CATSSTKLAGGHTGELFF. CDR3 sequence (DNA): TGTGCCACCAGCAGCACAAAACTAGCGGGGGGTCATACCGGGGAGCTGTTTTTT. This chain joins TRBV15 and TRBJ2-2, with TRBD2 matching over 12 bases. J was trimmed by 5 bases and V by 3 bases; bases with no gene match: 10. The CDR3 spans 18 residues. Per germline, CDR1 LNHNV and CDR2 YYDKDF (reference sequence). The variable domain in full, with the rest retrieved from reference TRBV15 and TRBJ2-2, is DAMVIQNPRYQVTQFGKPVTLSCSQTLNHNVMYWYQQKSSQAPKLLFHYYDKDFNNEADTPDNFQSRRPNTSFCFLDIRSPGLGDTAMYLCATSSTKLAGGHTGELFFGEGSRLTVL.

This chain links TRBV6-5 with TRBJ1-2, with 8 bases that match TRBD1. The CDR3 consists of 15 residues. Germline CDR1 is MNHEY and CDR2 is SVGAGI. The V and J ends lost 4 bases and 4 bases, in that order; junction bases with no gene match: 8. The CDR3 DNA sequence: TGTGCCAGCAGTTCCTACAGGGGGGCGGGCTATGGCTACACCTTC. Amino acids: CASSSYRGAGYGYTF.

The CDR3 loop reads CASSDYSQGGNTIYF. CDR3 bases: TGTGCCAGCAGTGACTACTCCCAGGGGGGAAACACCATATATTTT. The gene calls are TRBV6-1 and TRBJ1-3, with TRBD1 as a possible D gene (6 bases). Trimming removed 3 bases at V and 4 bases at J, with 13 bases between. The CDR3 extends over 15 amino acids. From germline, CDR1 is MNHNS and CDR2 SASEGT.

The J gene is TRBJ2-1, the V gene TRBV4-1; 7 bases are shared with TRBD1. Trimming cost V 0 bases and J 4 bases; bases outside gene matches: 12. Looked up from germline, CDR1 is MGHRA and CDR2 is YSYEKL. CDR3 length equals 18 residues. CDR3 coding DNA: TGCGCCAGCAGCCAAGATCTCGGGACAGCCTTTCCTTACAATGAGCAGTTCTTC. Its protein is CASSQDLGTAFPYNEQFF.

CDR3 residues: CASSPQRGPQETQYF. As DNA, the CDR3 is TGTGCCAGCTCACCACAGCGGGGGCCGCAAGAGACCCAGTACTTC. The chain employs TRBV18 and TRBJ2-5; the match to TRBD2 covers 8 bases. Germline V gene lookup returns CDR1 KGHSH and CDR2 LQKENI. CDR3 size: 15 residues. V shed 1 base, J shed 2 bases, and the junction held 3 bases outside the gene matches.